This T cell receptor beta chain was recovered during a study of Graves' ophthalmopathy and Graves' hyperthyroidism. Amplification of the TCR beta CDR3 regions used RNA transcripts (as template). RT-PCR with HTBI primers came first, then second-round multiplex PCR. TCRdb used MiXCR to reprocess the multiplex PCR reads, holding one entry per CDR3 protein. Among about 700,000 distinct CDR3 sequences listed, 35% to 50% were seen once. This CDR3 comprises 15 residues. The V and J ends lost 4 bases and 0 bases respectively, with 9 bases between them. Sequenced input: peripheral blood. The sequence derives from an adult man with Graves' ophthalmopathy. The chain has TRBV12-3 or TRBV12-4 and TRBJ1-4, with no clear D. The CDR3 DNA sequence: TGTGCCAGCAGTTACCAAGGGACAACTAATGAAAAACTGTTTTTT. Translating it yields CASSYQGTTNEKLFF.